This T cell receptor (beta chain) appears in the sequencing data of a study of beta chain features in type 1 diabetes. This clone was counted a few times. Its antigen is undetermined. Germline V gene sequence: CDR1 LGHNA, CDR2 YNFKEQ. The CDR3 loop spans 17 amino acids. Unmatched junction bases numbered 11, after V lost 2 bases and J lost 5 bases. The investigators reverse transcribed all of the isolated RNA, so they sequenced expressed TCRB transcripts. The data were produced by immunoSEQ multiplex PCR, yet TCRdb's version contains in-frame clones alone and is incomplete. The sample consists of 150,000 or so clones, 6.5% to 10% of them appearing once. Findings of the study overall: The naive, central memory and Treg TCRB repertoires looked more alike in patients than they did in healthy donors. Shortening that was moderate but significant affected the TCRB CDR3s of Type 1 diabetes patients in all four CD4+ subsets.

Sorting with CD45RO/CCR7/CD25/CD127/CD95/CD27 yielded naive, central memory, regulatory and stem-like memory CD4+ cells. The rearrangement uses TRBV4-2 and TRBJ2-1; TRBD2 matches 8 bases. This clonotype was sampled from a woman younger than 35 with type 1 diabetes. The source material was central memory CD4+ T cells from blood. The CDR3 protein is CASSQRAPGLGDNEQFF. In DNA form, the CDR3 reads TGTGCCAGCAGCCAAAGGGCACCGGGACTAGGCGACAATGAGCAGTTCTTC.